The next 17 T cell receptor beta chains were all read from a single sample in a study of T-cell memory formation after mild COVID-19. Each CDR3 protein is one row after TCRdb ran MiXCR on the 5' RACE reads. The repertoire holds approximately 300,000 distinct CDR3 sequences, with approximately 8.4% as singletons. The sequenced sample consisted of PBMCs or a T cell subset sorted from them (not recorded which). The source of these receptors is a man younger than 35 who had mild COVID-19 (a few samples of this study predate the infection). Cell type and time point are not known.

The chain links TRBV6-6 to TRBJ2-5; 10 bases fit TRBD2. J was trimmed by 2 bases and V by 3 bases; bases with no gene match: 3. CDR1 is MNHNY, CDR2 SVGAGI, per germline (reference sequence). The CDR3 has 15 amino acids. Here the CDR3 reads CASSYSGGLQETQYF. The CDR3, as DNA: TGTGCCAGCAGTTATAGCGGGGGGCTTCAAGAGACCCAGTACTTC.

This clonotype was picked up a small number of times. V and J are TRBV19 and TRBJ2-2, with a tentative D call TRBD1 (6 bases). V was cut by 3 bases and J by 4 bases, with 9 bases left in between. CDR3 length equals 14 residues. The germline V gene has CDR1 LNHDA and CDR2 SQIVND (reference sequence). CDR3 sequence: CASSIGQSTGELFF. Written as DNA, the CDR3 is TGTGCCAGTAGTATTGGACAGTCCACCGGGGAGCTGTTTTTT. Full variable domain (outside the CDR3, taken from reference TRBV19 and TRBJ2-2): DGGITQSPKYLFRKEGQNVTLSCEQNLNHDAMYWYRQDPGQGLRLIYYSQIVNDFQKGDIAEGYSVSREKKESFPLTVTSAQKNPTAFYLCASSIGQSTGELFFGEGSRLTVL.

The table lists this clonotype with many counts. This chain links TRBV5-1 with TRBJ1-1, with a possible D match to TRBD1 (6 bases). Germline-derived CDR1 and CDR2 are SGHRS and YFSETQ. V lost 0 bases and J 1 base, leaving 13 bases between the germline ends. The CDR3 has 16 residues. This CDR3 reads CASSLDRAGRNTEAFF. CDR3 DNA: TGCGCCAGCAGCTTGGACAGGGCGGGGAGGAACACTGAAGCTTTCTTT.

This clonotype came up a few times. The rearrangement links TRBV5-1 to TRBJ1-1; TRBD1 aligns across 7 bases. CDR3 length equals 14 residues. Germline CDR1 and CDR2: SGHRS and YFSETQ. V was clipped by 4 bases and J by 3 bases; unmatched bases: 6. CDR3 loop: CASSGMTGHTEAFF. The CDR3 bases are TGCGCCAGCAGCGGAATGACAGGGCACACTGAAGCTTTCTTT. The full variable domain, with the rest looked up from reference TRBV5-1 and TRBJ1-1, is KAGVTQTPRYLIKTRGQQVTLSCSPISGHRSVSWYQQTPGQGLQFLFEYFSETQRNKGNFPGRFSGRQFSNSRSEMNVSTLELGDSALYLCASSGMTGHTEAFFGQGTRLTVV.

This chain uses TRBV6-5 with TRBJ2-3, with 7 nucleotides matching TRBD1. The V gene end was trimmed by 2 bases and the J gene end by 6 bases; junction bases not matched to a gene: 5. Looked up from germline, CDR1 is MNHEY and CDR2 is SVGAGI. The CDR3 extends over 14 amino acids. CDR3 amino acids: CASSYPTGSDTQYF. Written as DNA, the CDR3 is TGTGCCAGCAGTTACCCGACAGGGTCGGATACGCAGTATTTT.

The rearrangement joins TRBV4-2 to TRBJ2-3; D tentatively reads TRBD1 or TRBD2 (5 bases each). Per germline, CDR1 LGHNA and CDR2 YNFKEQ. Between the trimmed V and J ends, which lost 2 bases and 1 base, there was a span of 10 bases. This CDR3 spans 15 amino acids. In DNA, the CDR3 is TGTGCCAGCAGCCAACGGGACGGAGGCACAGATACGCAGTATTTT. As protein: CASSQRDGGTDTQYF.

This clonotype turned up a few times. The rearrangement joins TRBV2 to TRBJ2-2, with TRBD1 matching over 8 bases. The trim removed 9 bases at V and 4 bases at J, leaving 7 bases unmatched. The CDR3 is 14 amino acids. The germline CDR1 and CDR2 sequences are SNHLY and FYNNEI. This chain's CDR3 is CAREDRASTGELFF. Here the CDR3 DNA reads TGTGCCAGAGAGGACAGGGCCTCCACCGGGGAGCTGTTTTTT.

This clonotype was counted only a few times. CDR3 residues: CASSLSIGGSTEAFF. CDR3 bases: TGTGCCAGCAGCTTGAGCATCGGGGGTAGCACTGAAGCTTTCTTT. V usage is TRBV4-2 and J usage is TRBJ1-1; tentatively, D is TRBD1 (5 bases). The CDR3 is 15 residues long. Germline V CDR1 and CDR2: LGHNA, YNFKEQ. Trimming left V 5 bases short and J 4 bases short, with 17 bases between.

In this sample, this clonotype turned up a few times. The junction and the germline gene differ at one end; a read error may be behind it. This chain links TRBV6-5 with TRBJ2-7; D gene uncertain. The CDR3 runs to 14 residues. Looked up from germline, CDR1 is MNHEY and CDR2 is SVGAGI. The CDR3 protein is CAGSVGPERNEQYF. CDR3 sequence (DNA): TGTGCCGGCAGCGTGGGCCCCGAGAGGAACGAGCAGTACTTC.

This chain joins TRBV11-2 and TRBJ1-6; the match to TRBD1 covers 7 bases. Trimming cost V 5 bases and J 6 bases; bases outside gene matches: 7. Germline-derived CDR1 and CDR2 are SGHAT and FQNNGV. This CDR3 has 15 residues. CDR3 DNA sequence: TGTGCCAGCAGCCAGCGACAGGGTAGTAATTCACCCCTCCACTTT. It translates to CASSQRQGSNSPLHF.

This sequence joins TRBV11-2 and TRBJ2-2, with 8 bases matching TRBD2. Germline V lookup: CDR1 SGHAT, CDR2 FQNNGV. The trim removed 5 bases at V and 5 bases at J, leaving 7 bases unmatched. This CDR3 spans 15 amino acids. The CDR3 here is CASSVIGGGTGELFF. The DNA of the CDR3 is TGTGCCAGCAGCGTGATAGGCGGGGGGACCGGGGAGCTGTTTTTT.

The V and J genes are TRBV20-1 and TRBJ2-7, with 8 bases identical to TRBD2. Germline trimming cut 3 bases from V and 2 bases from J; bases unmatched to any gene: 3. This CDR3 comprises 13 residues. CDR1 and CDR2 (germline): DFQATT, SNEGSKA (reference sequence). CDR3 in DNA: TGCAGTGCTAGGCGGGGGGCCGCCTACGAGCAGTACTTC. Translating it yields CSARRGAAYEQYF.

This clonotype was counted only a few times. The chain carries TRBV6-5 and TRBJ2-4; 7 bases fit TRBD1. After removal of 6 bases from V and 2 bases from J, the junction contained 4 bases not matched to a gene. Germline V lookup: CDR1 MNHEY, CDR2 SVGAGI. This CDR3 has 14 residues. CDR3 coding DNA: TGTGCCAGCAGGCAACAGGGGACCAAAAACATTCAGTACTTC. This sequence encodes CASRQQGTKNIQYF.

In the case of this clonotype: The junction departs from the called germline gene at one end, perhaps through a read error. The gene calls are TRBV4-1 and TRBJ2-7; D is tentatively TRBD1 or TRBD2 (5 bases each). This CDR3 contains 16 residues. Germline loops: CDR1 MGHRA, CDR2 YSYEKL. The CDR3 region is CASSQDLGTFSHEQYF. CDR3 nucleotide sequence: TGCGCCAGCAGCCAAGATTTAGGGACGTTCTCCCACGAGCAGTACTTC.

DNA of the CDR3: TGCGCCAGCAGCTTGCAAGGCCCAGGGGGCAATTCACCCCTCCACTTT. Translation: CASSLQGPGGNSPLHF. The chain employs TRBV5-1 and TRBJ1-6; 8 bases are a match to TRBD1. Germline V lookup: CDR1 SGHRS, CDR2 YFSETQ. The ends lost 1 base at V and 7 bases at J; junction bases unmatched: 7. The CDR3 consists of 16 residues.

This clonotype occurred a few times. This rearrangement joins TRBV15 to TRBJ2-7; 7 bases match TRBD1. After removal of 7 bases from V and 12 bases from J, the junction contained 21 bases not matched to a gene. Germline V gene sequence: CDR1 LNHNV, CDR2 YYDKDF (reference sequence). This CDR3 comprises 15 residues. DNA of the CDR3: TGTGCCACCATAGACGGGGAACAGGGGAGAAATCGGGCGTACTTC. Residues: CATIDGEQGRNRAYF.

CDR3 loop: CASSLHRGSEQYV. CDR3 in DNA: TGTGCCAGCAGTTTACACAGGGGCAGCGAGCAGTACGTC. The chain is built from TRBV27 and TRBJ2-7; TRBD1 agrees at 7 bases. Unmatched junction bases numbered 4, after V lost 2 bases and J lost 6 bases. The CDR3 runs to 13 residues. The germline V gene has CDR1 MNHEY and CDR2 SMNVEV (reference sequence).